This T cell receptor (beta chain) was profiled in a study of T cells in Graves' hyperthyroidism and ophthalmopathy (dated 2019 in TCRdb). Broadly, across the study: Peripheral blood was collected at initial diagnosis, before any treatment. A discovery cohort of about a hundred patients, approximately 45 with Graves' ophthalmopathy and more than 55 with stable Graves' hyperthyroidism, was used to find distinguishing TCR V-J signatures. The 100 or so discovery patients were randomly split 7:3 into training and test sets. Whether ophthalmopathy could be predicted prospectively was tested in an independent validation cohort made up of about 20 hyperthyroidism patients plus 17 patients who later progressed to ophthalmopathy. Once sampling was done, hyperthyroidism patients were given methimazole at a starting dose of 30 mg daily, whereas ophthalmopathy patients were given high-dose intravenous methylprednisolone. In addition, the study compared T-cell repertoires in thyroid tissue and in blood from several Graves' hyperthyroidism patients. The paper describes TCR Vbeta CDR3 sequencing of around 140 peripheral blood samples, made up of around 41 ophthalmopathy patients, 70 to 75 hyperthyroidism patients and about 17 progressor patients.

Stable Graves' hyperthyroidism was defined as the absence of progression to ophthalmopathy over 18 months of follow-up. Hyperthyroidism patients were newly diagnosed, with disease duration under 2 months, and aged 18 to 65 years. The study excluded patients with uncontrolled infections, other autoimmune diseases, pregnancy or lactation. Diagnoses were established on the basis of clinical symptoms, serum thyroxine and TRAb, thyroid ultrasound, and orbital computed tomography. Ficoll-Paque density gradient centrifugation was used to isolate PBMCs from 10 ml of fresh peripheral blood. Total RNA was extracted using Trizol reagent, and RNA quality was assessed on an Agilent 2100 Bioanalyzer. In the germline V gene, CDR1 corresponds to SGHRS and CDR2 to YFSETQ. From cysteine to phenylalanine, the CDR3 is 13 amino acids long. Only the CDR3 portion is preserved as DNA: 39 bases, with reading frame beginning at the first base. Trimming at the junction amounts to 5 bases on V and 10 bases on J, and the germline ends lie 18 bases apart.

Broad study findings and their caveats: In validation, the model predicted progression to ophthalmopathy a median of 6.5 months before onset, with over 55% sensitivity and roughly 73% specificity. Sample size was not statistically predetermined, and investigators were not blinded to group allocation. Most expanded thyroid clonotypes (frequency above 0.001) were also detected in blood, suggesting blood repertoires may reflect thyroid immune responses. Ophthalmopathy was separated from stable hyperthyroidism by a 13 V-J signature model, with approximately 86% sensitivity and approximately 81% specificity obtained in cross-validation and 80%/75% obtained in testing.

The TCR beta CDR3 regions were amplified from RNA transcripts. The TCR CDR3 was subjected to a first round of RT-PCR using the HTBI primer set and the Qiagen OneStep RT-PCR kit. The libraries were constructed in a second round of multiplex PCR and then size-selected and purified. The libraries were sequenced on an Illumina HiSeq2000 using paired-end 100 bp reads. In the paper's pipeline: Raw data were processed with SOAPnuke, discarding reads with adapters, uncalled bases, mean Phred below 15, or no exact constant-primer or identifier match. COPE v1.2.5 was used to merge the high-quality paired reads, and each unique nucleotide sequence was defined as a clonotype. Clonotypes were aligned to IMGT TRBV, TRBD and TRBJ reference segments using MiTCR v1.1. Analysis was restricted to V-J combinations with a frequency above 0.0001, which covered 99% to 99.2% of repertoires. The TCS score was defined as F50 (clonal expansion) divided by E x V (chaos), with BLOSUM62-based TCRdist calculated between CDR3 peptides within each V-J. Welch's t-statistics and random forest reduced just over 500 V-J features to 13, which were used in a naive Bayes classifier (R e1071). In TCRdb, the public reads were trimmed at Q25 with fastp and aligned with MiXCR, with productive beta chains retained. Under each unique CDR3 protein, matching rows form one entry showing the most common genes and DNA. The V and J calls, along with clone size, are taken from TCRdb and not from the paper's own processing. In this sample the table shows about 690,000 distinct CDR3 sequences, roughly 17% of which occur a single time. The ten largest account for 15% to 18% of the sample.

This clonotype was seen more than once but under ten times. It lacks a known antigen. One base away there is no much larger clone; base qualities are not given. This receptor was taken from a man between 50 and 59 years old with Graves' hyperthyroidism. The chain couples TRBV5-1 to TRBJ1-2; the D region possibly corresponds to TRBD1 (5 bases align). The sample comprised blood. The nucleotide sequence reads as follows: TGCGCCAGCAGTCGGGACCTACGAGGAGACTACACCTTC. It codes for CASSRDLRGDYTF.